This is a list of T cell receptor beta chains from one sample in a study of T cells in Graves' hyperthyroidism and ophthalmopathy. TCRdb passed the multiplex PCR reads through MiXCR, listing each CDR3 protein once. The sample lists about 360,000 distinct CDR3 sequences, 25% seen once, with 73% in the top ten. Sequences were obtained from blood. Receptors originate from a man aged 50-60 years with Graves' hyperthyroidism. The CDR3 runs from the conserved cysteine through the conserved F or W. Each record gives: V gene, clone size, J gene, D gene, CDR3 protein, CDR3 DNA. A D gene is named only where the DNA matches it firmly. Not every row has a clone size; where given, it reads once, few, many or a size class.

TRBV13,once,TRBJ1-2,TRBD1,CASSGKDRIVYGYTF,TGTGCCAGCAGCGGGAAGGACAGGATTGTCTATGGCTACACCTTC
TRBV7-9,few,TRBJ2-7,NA,CASSLDHSYEQYF,TGTGCCAGCAGCCTGGACCACTCCTACGAGCAGTACTTC
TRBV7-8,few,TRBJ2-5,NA,CASSLVPGEDPYF,TGTGCCAGCAGCTTAGTTCCGGGGGAGGATCCGTACTTC
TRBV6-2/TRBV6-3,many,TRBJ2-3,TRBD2,CASSFEIAGGTDTQYF,TGTGCCAGCAGTTTCGAAATAGCGGGAGGAACAGATACGCAGTATTTT
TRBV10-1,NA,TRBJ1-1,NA,CASRENSNTEAFF,TGCGCCAGCCGCGAGAACTCGAACACTGAAGCTTTCTTT
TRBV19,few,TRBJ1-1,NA,CANRLEGNTEAFF,TGTGCCAATCGCCTGGAGGGGAACACTGAAGCTTTCTTT
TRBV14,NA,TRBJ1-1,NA,CASSHLGVRGNTEAFF,TGTGCCAGCAGCCACCTTGGGGTCAGGGGGAACACTGAAGCTTTCTTT
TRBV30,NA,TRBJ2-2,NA,CAWSVRSQDNTGELFF,TGTGCCTGGAGTGTACGAAGTCAGGATAACACCGGGGAGCTGTTTTTT
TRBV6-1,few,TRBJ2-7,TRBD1,CASSETGTVSYEQYF,TGTGCCAGCAGTGAGACCGGGACAGTATCCTACGAGCAGTACTTC
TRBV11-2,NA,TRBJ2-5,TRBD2,CASSLGVKGERDLRGTQYF,TGTGCCAGCAGCTTAGGGGTGAAGGGAGAGCGGGACCTCCGGGGGACCCAGTACTTC
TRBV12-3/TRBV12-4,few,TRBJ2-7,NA,CASTEARAHEQYF,TGTGCCAGCACCGAAGCAAGGGCACACGAGCAGTACTTC
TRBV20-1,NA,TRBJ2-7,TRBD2,CSAATSGSYEQYF,TGCAGTGCTGCGACTAGCGGCTCCTACGAGCAGTACTTC
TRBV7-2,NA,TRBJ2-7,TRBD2,CASSLDSREDSYEQYF,TGTGCCAGCAGCTTAGACTCGCGGGAGGACTCCTACGAGCAGTACTTC